Listed below are T cell receptor beta chains from one sample, sequenced in a study of human T cells and chemical hapten exposure. MiXCR was run by TCRdb on the RACE reads, yielding one entry per CDR3 protein. Seen here are tens of thousands of distinct CDR3 sequences, approximately 29% observed once, and the top ten hold about 9%. The sequencing here drew on whole blood, taken in connection with sensitization to the hapten diphenylcyclopropenone (DPC). These receptor sequences come from a man aged 35 to 55 with alopecia areata. Some clones in this sample may be carry-over from other donors' samples. The CDR3 runs from the conserved cysteine through the conserved F or W. The order of the fields is J gene, V gene, clone size, D gene, CDR3 DNA, CDR3 protein. A D gene is named only where the DNA matches it firmly. Size tells how often a clone was seen (once, few, many) or the class of an expanded clone, and some rows leave it out.

>TRBJ2-3|TRBV5-1|few|.
TGCGCCAGCAGCTGGGCTCCGACAGATACGCAGTATTTT
CASSWAPTDTQYF
>TRBJ2-1|TRBV2|.|TRBD2
TGTGCCAGCAGTGATTCAGCGGGGGGGTACAATGAGCAGTTCTTC
CASSDSAGGYNEQFF
>TRBJ2-7|TRBV27|.|TRBD2
TGTGCCAGCAGTACTAGCGGACCTCTCTACGAGCAGTACTTC
CASSTSGPLYEQYF
>TRBJ1-3|TRBV6-5|.|.
TGTGCCAGCAGTTACGGGGGAGCTGGAAACACCATATATTTT
CASSYGGAGNTIYF
>TRBJ2-5|TRBV5-5|.|.
TGTGCCAGCAGCCGTGGGGCTAACCAAGAGACCCAGTACTTC
CASSRGANQETQYF
>TRBJ2-5|TRBV5-1|few|.
TGCGCCAGCAGCGGAGGTAGGCCAGAAGAGACCCAGTACTTC
CASSGGRPEETQYF
>TRBJ2-1|TRBV18|.|TRBD2
TGTGCCAGCTCACCACCTCGCGGGAGGGCCTACAATGAGCAGTTCTTC
CASSPPRGRAYNEQFF
>TRBJ1-4|TRBV4-1|few|TRBD1
TGCGCCAGCAGCCAGGCCACAGGGGTCGTTGGTGAAAAACTGTTTTTT
CASSQATGVVGEKLFF
>TRBJ1-1|TRBV20-1|.|TRBD1
TGCAGTGCTAGAGATGGAGGCAGGGGGTCATCGAACACTGAAGCTTTCTTT
CSARDGGRGSSNTEAFF
>TRBJ2-1|TRBV7-2|few|TRBD2
TGTGCCAGCAGCCGCCCCGCTGTCCCTAGCGGGGGACGGGGCAATGAGCAGTTCTTC
CASSRPAVPSGGRGNEQFF
>TRBJ2-3|TRBV3-1|.|TRBD2
TGTGCCAGCAGCCCCGGGGGGACGCAGTATTTT
CASSPGGTQYF
>TRBJ2-3|TRBV9|.|TRBD2
TGTGCCAGCAGCGTACCCCTAGCGGGAGGGTTGGCAGATACGCAGTATTTT
CASSVPLAGGLADTQYF
>TRBJ2-1|TRBV12-3/TRBV12-4|few|.
TGTGCCAGCACCCTTACCTCCTCACAGGTCGAACGCAATGAGCAGTTCTTC
CASTLTSSQVERNEQFF
>TRBJ2-7|TRBV4-1|few|TRBD2
TGCGCCAGCAGCCAAAAGGGACTAGACTACGAGCAGTACTTC
CASSQKGLDYEQYF
>TRBJ2-7|TRBV19|.|.
TGTGCCAGTAATCGTGGCGGATTCTCCTACGAGCAGTACTTC
CASNRGGFSYEQYF
>TRBJ1-2|TRBV19|.|.
TGTGCCACCCATCAACCGGGGACCGGTGGCTACACCTTC
CATHQPGTGGYTF
>TRBJ2-2|TRBV12-3/TRBV12-4|.|.
TGTGCCAGCAGTTTTTGGGGCGCGAACACCGGGGAGCTGTTTTTT
CASSFWGANTGELFF
>TRBJ2-3|TRBV3-1|few|TRBD2
TGTGCCAGCAGCCAACAAGCGGGGGTCACAGATACGCAGTATTTT
CASSQQAGVTDTQYF
>TRBJ2-3|TRBV5-5|few|TRBD2
TGTGCCAGCAGCTTTGGACTAGCGGGAGGCTCAGATACGCAGTATTTT
CASSFGLAGGSDTQYF
>TRBJ2-3|TRBV6-5|.|.
TGTGCCAGCGGCGACGGGGGGCTCCCAGATACGCAGTATTTT
CASGDGGLPDTQYF
>TRBJ2-5|TRBV7-8|.|.
TGTGCCAGCAGCTTATGGGAACAGGTCCTTCCGAAAGAGACCCAGTACTTC
CASSLWEQVLPKETQYF
>TRBJ2-1|TRBV7-3|few|TRBD1
TGTGCCAGCAGCTTAAGCCAGGGGGCGGGGGAGCAGTTCTTC
CASSLSQGAGEQFF
>TRBJ1-6|TRBV27|.|.
TGTGCCAGCAGTACCGGGTCCCAGGGTTCACCCCTCCACTTT
CASSTGSQGSPLHF
>TRBJ2-7|TRBV12-3/TRBV12-4|.|.
TGTGCCAGCAGTTTAAAGGAGGAGAGCTCCTACGAGCAGTACTTC
CASSLKEESSYEQYF
>TRBJ1-4|TRBV6-1|few|.
TGTGCCAGCAGTGAAGGGCCCCTTCGAAAACTGTTTTTT
CASSEGPLRKLFF
>TRBJ1-5|TRBV21-1|few|.
TGTGCCAGCAGCAAAAGACAGGGGGGTTTCAATAGCAATCAGCCCCAGCATTTT
CASSKRQGGFNSNQPQHF
>TRBJ2-2|TRBV11-2|few|.
TGTGCCAGCAGCTTAGAGAGGGTCGTCAGCTGGGAGCTGTTTTTT
CASSLERVVSWELFF
>TRBJ2-1|TRBV12-3/TRBV12-4|many|TRBD2
TGTGCCAGCACCTGGGGGACTAGCGTAAATGAGCAGTTCTTC
CASTWGTSVNEQFF
>TRBJ1-4|TRBV3-1|.|TRBD1
TGTGCCAGCAGACAATCTACAGGGGCAACTAATGAAAAACTGTTTTTT
CASRQSTGATNEKLFF
>TRBJ2-7|TRBV28|few|TRBD1
TGTGCCAGCAGTTTAACAGGGGGGTCCTACGAGCAGTACTTC
CASSLTGGSYEQYF
>TRBJ1-5|TRBV7-9|few|.
TGTGCCAGCAGCCCTAGCCAGAATCAGCCCCAGCATTTT
CASSPSQNQPQHF
>TRBJ1-5|TRBV7-7|.|.
TGTGCCAGCAGCCGGACAGTCGTGGGGCGCAATCAGCCCCAGCATTTT
CASSRTVVGRNQPQHF
>TRBJ1-1|TRBV6-2/TRBV6-3|.|TRBD1
TGTGCCAGCAACCGCGGGACAGGGACTGAAGCTTTCTTT
CASNRGTGTEAFF
>TRBJ1-1|TRBV12-3/TRBV12-4|.|TRBD1
TGTGCCAGCAGCACAGGGGGAGGGGGGATCACTGAAGCTTTCTTT
CASSTGGGGITEAFF
>TRBJ2-2|TRBV27|.|TRBD2
TGTGCCAGCAGTTTACGTCCCGGGAGGGCCTACACCGGGGAGCTGTTTTTT
CASSLRPGRAYTGELFF
>TRBJ2-1|TRBV7-3|few|TRBD2
TGTGCCAGCAGCCCCTCAGCGGGAGGGCCGGGGGAGCAGTTCTTC
CASSPSAGGPGEQFF
>TRBJ2-3|TRBV5-4|.|TRBD2
TGTGCCGAAACAGTAGCGGGCTCCACAGATACGCAGTATTTT
CAETVAGSTDTQYF
>TRBJ2-3|TRBV10-3|.|TRBD2
TGTGCCATCAGGGCGGGAGCGGGAGGTACGGATACGCAGTATTTT
CAIRAGAGGTDTQYF
>TRBJ2-1|TRBV6-6|many|TRBD1
TGTGCCAGCAGCACAGGGGGCTCCTACAATGAGCAGTTCTTC
CASSTGGSYNEQFF
>TRBJ2-7|TRBV5-1|.|.
TGCGCCAGCAGCGTAACCGGGCGAGCCTACGAGCAGTACTTC
CASSVTGRAYEQYF
>TRBJ1-1|TRBV11-2|few|.
TGTGCCAGCAGCTTAGTAGGTGGCAGAGGCACTGAAGCTTTCTTT
CASSLVGGRGTEAFF
>TRBJ2-3|TRBV7-9|few|.
TGTGCCAGCAGATCACCGGCCACAGATACGCAGTATTTT
CASRSPATDTQYF
>TRBJ2-2|TRBV6-6|.|.
TGTGCCAGCAGTTACTCAGCCGGGGAGCTGTTTTTT
CASSYSAGELFF
>TRBJ2-1|TRBV18|.|TRBD1
TGTGCCAGCTCAGAGTCGGGACAGGGGGCCGGTGAGCAGTTCTTC
CASSESGQGAGEQFF
>TRBJ2-3|TRBV12-3/TRBV12-4|few|TRBD2
TGTGCCAGCAGTCCAAGGACTAGCGGAGGTTTAGATACGCAGTATTTT
CASSPRTSGGLDTQYF
>TRBJ1-5|TRBV20-1|.|TRBD1
TGCAGTGCCAATGGGGACAGGCCGAATCAGCCCCAGCATTTT
CSANGDRPNQPQHF
>TRBJ2-3|TRBV7-9|.|.
TGTGCCAGCAGCTTAGGGGACAGCACAGATACGCAGTATTTT
CASSLGDSTDTQYF
>TRBJ2-2|TRBV12-3/TRBV12-4|.|TRBD1
TGTGCCAGCAGTCCGACAGGGGGTCACACCGGGGAGCTGTTTTTT
CASSPTGGHTGELFF
>TRBJ2-7|TRBV5-1|.|.
TGCGCCAGCAGCCCGGCAGGAGGGTACGAGCAGTACTTC
CASSPAGGYEQYF
>TRBJ2-7|TRBV27|.|TRBD1
TGTGCCAGCAGGCCGGGACAGCCCTCCGACGGGCAGTACTTC
CASRPGQPSDGQYF
>TRBJ2-1|TRBV7-2|.|TRBD2
TGTGCCAGCAGCTCTCCCGGGACTAGCGCGACCTTTACCTACAATGAGCAGTTCTTC
CASSSPGTSATFTYNEQFF
>TRBJ2-7|TRBV5-1|.|TRBD1
TGCGCCAGCAAACTGTCAACCGGGACAGGTCTCTACGAGCAGTACTTC
CASKLSTGTGLYEQYF
>TRBJ2-3|TRBV10-3|.|.
TGTGCCATCAGCCGGCCCCAGACAGATACGCAGTATTTT
CAISRPQTDTQYF
>TRBJ1-2|TRBV20-1|.|.
TGCAGTGCTAGAGATCTGGGAGGGACTAACTACTATGGCTACACCTTC
CSARDLGGTNYYGYTF